This TCR beta chain appears in the sequencing data of a study of cytomegalovirus exposure and HLA in healthy donors. Study-wide context: From HLA-typed donors, an early data release held around 85 million unique TCRs.

Every donor was a healthy person donating bone marrow. This clone was found a few times. Antigen: not known. The CDR3 covers 15 residues. V was trimmed by 5 bases and J by 0 bases, leaving 13 bases between them. Germline V gene lookup returns CDR1 SEHNR and CDR2 FQNEAQ (reference sequence). Study results and caveats: Later analysis showed TCR association rates varying by HLA locus, highest for DRB1 and lowest for HLA-C.

13 Jbeta primers and 60 Vbeta primers were used for the PCR. TCRdb keeps only in-frame clones here, not all; method: immunoSEQ multiplex PCR. The sample has about 140,000 clones, about four fifths seen once. This chain joins TRBV7-9 and TRBJ1-1, with D possibly being TRBD1 (6 bases). This clonotype was obtained from a male donor in good health and CMV-seropositive. Material: PBMCs. The CDR3 sequence is CASSQGRTLNTEAFF. CDR3 nucleotide sequence: TGTGCCAGCAGCCAGGGGCGGACTTTGAACACTGAAGCTTTCTTT.